Given below is one TCR beta chain in context. Germline and junction disagree at one end, which may indicate a read error. This sample is drawn from a study of blood T cells in healthy people across ages. Primed by a sample-barcoded 5' primer and a J-beta primer mix, a second PCR proceeded for 7 to 11 cycles. TCRdb reprocessed the 5' RACE reads via MiXCR and lists one record per CDR3 protein. Of fewer than 2,000,000 distinct CDR3 sequences listed, almost 35% are singletons. The TCR sequence derives from a woman aged 30 to 39 in good health. The sample comprised blood.

CDR3: CVSSLRGTRNQPQHF. DNA for the CDR3: TGTGTCAGCAGCTTAAGGGGTACGCGCAATCAGCCCCAGCATTTT. The chain recombines TRBV7-2 with TRBJ1-5; the D gene is possibly TRBD1 (5 bases). CDR1 and CDR2 from the germline V gene are SGHTA and FQGNSA. The length of the CDR3 is 15 residues.